This entry is about one TCR beta chain. Its specific antigen is unknown. No base-level quality is on record; no much larger clone is a single base apart. This sample was included in a study of OX40 agonist ivuxolimab in advanced cancers. About the full investigation: Ivuxolimab, which targeted the costimulatory receptor OX40 (CD134), was an agonistic, fully human IgG2 monoclonal antibody. Intravenous ivuxolimab was administered to patients every 2 weeks at six dose levels: 0.01, 0.1, 0.3, 1.5, 3 and 10 mg/kg. Partial responses were achieved by three dose-escalation patients, of whom one had hepatocellular carcinoma and two had cutaneous melanoma. Prior anti-PD-1, anti-PD-L1 or anti-CTLA-4 therapy was permitted, and about two fifths of dose-escalation patients had received checkpoint inhibitors. The paper describes the monotherapy dose-escalation part (N = 52 patients) of the phase I trial of ivuxolimab. Of the roughly 52 dose-escalation patients, hepatocellular carcinoma was present in approximately 20, melanoma in roughly 15, renal cell carcinoma in 9 and head and neck cancer in 9. Peripheral TCRbeta sequencing aimed to test whether ivuxolimab altered TCR sequence diversity and caused clonal T-cell expansion. In the dose-escalation cohort, approximately 83% of patients were male, and the mean age was approximately 60 years with a range of roughly 23 to 79.

Genomic DNA was isolated from the sorted cells so that the TCRbeta CDR3 region could be sequenced. The immunoSEQ Assay was used to sequence the TCRbeta CDR3 regions. Entries here come from immuneACCESS through TCRdb and include only in-frame sequences with V and J called. Some clones fail to appear in such tables; in the studies checked, an unresolved V gene covers under half of the shortfall, and the cause of the remainder is unknown. Across this sample there are roughly 58,000 clones, with around four fifths seen only once. Approximately 2.8% of the sample comes from the top ten. Patients with a history of autoimmune disease or receiving systemic immunosuppression were excluded from the trial. Peripheral blood for TCR sequencing was collected from all dose cohorts at baseline, on cycle 4 day 1, and on cycle 7 day 1. The samples were drawn from a first-in-human, open-label, multicenter phase I dose-escalation trial of ivuxolimab. Adults with locally advanced or metastatic melanoma, renal cell, hepatocellular, or head and neck squamous cell carcinoma were enrolled in the trial. Before TCR sequencing, CD4+ and CD8+ T cells were separately sorted from peripheral blood.

The junction carries 13 bases between V and J, which are trimmed by 1 base and 0 bases respectively. The germline V gene sets CDR1 to SGHRS and CDR2 to YFSETQ. Spanning cysteine to phenylalanine, the CDR3 consists of 16 amino acids. The read is trimmed to its CDR3 DNA, 48 bases read in frame from base 1. The research as a whole found: On average, CD8+ T cells showed more expanded clones than CD4+ T cells after ivuxolimab. Antigen specificity was not determined for the clonally expanded peripheral T cells. Low levels of normalized T-cell clonal expansion were also seen in some patients who did not respond. At doses of 0.1 to 3.0 mg/kg, clonal expansion of both CD4+ and CD8+ blood T cells was observed from baseline to week 6. In the 0.1-3.0 mg/kg groups, partial responders had among the lowest normalized peripheral clonal expansion, particularly in CD8+ T cells.

The V gene is TRBV5-1 and the J gene is TRBJ1-2; TRBD1 is perhaps the D gene, given 5 matching bases. This TCR derives from an adult with an advanced solid tumor such as melanoma, head and neck, liver or kidney cancer. Source: CD4+ or CD8+ T cells sorted from blood, taken in a trial of the OX40 agonist ivuxolimab. The CDR3 protein sequence reads: CASSLTGGVANYGYTF. The sequence in DNA is TGCGCCAGCAGCTTGACAGGAGGGGTAGCTAACTATGGCTACACCTTC.